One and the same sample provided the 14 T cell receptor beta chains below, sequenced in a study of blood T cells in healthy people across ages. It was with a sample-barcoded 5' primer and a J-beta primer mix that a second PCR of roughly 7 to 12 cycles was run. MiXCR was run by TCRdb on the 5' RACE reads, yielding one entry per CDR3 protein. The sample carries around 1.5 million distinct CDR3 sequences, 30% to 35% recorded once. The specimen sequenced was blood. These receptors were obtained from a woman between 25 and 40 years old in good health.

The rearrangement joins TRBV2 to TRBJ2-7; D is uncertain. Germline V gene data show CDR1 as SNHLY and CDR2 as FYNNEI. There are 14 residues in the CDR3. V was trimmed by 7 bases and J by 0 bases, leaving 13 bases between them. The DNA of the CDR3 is TGTGCCAGCAAATCGGGCCGAAGCTCCTACGAGCAGTACTTC. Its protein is CASKSGRSSYEQYF.

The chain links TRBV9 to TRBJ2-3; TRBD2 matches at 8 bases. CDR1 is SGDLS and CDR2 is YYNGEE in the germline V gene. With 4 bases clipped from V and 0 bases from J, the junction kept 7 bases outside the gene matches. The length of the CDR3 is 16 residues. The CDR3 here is CASSPQRERSTDTQYF. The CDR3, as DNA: TGTGCCAGCAGCCCGCAGCGGGAGCGAAGCACAGATACGCAGTATTTT.

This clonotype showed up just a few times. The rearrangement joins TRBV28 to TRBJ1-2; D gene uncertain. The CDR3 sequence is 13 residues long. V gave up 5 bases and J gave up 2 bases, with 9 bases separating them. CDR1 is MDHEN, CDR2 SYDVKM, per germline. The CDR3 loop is CASSDQTNYGYTF. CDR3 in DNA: TGTGCCAGCAGTGACCAGACGAACTATGGCTACACCTTC.

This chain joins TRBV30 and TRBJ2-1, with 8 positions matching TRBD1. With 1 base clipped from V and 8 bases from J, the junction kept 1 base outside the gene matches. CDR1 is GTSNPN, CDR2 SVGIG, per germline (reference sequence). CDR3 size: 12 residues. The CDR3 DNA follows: TGTGCCTGGAGTGCGACAGGGGATGAGCAGTTCTTC. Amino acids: CAWSATGDEQFF.

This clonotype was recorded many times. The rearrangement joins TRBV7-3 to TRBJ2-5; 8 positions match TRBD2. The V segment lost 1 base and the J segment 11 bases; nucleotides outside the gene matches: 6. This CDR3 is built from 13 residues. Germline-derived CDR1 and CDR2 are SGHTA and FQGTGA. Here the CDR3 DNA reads TGTGCCAGCAGCTTAATCGCGGGAGGTGAGCAGTACTTC. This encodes CASSLIAGGEQYF.

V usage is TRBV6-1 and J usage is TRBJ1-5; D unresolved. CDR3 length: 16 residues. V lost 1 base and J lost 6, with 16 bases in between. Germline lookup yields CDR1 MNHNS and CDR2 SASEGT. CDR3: CASSEGLLMSIQPQHF. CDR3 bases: TGTGCCAGCAGTGAAGGCCTTCTGATGTCGATTCAGCCCCAGCATTTT.

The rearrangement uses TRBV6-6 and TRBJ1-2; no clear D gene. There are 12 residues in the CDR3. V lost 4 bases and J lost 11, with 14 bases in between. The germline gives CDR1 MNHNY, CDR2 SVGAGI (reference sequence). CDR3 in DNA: TGTGCCAGCAGTTTTCGGGGTACGGGATACACCTTC. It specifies CASSFRGTGYTF.

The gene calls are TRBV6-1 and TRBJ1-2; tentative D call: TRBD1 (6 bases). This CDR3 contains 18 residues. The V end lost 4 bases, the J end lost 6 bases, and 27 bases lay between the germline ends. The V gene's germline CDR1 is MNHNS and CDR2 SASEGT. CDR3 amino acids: CASSAPGRQVSSSDGYTF. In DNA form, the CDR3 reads TGTGCCAGCAGTGCCCCCGGGAGACAGGTCTCCTCTAGCGATGGCTACACCTTC.

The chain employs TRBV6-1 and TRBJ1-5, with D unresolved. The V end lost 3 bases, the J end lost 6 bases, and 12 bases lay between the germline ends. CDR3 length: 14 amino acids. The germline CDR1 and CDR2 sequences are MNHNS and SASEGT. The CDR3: CASSEVPGVQPQHF. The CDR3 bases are TGTGCCAGCAGTGAGGTCCCGGGAGTTCAGCCCCAGCATTTT.

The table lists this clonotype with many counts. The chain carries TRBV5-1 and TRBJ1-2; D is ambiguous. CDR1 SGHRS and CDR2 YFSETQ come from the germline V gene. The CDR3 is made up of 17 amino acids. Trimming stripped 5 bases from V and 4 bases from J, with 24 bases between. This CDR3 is CASSSTPDSNPIYGYTF. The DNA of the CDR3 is TGCGCCAGCAGTTCAACTCCAGACTCAAACCCCATCTATGGCTACACCTTC.

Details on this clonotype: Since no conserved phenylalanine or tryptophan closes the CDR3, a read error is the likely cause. CDR3 sequence: CASSLGSGGGQPQHC. The CDR3 coding sequence is TGTGCCAGCAGCTTAGGGTCGGGGGGCGGTCAGCCCCAGCATTGT. J is TRBJ1-5 and V is TRBV7-2, with a possible D match to TRBD1 (6 bases). V was trimmed by 1 base and J by 6 bases, leaving 13 bases between them. This CDR3 comprises 15 residues. CDR1 is SGHTA, CDR2 FQGNSA, per germline.

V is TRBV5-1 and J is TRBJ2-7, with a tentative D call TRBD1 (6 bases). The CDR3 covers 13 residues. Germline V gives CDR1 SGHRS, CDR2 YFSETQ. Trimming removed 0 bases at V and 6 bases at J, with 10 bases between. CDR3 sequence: CASSLGDNREQYF. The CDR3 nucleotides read TGCGCCAGCAGCTTGGGGGACAACCGCGAGCAGTACTTC.

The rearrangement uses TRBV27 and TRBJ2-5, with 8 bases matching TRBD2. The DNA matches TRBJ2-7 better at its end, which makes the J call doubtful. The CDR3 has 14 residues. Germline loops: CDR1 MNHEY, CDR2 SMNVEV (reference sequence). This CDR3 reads CASSLTSETYEQYF. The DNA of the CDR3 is TGTGCCAGCAGTTTGACTAGCGAGACCTACGAGCAGTACTTC.

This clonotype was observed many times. CDR3 loop: CASSQDLVGRWSGEQYF. CDR3 DNA: TGCGCCAGCAGCCAAGATTTGGTGGGCCGGTGGTCGGGAGAGCAGTACTTC. The V call is TRBV4-1, the J call TRBJ2-7, with a possible D match to TRBD2 (5 bases). CDR3 length: 17 amino acids. CDR1 is MGHRA and CDR2 is YSYEKL in the germline V gene. Trimming left V 0 bases short and J 7 bases short, with 22 bases between.